This T cell receptor beta chain was observed in a study of blood T cell repertoires in COVID-19. Some clones are missing from TCRdb's copy, which holds only in-frame ones; the method was immunoSEQ multiplex PCR. The sample shows hundreds of thousands of clones, about four fifths of them seen only once. This sequence originates from a woman aged 40 to 50 who had recovered from COVID-19. Source material: PBMCs or T cells enriched from blood (not recorded which).

CDR3 sequence: CASSPTGGGPGELFF. CDR3 nucleotides: TGCGCCAGCAGCCCTACAGGGGGGGGACCCGGGGAGCTGTTTTTT. The rearrangement links TRBV5-1 to TRBJ2-2; perhaps TRBD1 as D (8 bases). The CDR3 has 15 amino acids. CDR1 and CDR2 from the germline V gene are SGHRS and YFSETQ. Trimming removed 4 bases from V and 6 bases from J, with 16 bases in between.